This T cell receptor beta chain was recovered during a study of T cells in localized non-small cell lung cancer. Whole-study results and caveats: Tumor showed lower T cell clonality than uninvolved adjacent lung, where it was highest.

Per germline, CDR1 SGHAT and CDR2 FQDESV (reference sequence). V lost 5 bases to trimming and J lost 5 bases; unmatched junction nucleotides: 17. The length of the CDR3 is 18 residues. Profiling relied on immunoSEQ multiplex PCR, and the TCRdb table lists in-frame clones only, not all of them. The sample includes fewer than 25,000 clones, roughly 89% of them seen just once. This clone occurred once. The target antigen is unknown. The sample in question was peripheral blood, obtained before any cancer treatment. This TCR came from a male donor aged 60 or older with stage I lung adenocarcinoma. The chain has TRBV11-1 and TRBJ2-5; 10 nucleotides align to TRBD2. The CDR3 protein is CASSPPGLACRRLETQYF. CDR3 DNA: TGTGCCAGCAGCCCACCGGGACTAGCGTGCAGGAGATTGGAGACCCAGTACTTC.